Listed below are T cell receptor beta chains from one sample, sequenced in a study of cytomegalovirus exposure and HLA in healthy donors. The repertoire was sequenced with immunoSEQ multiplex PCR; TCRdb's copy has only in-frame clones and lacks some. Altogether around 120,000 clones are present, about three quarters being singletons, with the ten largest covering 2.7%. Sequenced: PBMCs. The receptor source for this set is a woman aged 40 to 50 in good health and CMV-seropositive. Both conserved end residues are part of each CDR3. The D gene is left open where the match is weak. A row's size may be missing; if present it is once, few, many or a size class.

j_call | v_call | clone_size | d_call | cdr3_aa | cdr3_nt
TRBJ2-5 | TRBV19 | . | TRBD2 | CASSIQRGSPQETQYF | TGTGCCAGTAGTATTCAGCGGGGCAGCCCCCAAGAGACCCAGTACTTC
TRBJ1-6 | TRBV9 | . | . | CASSVVPENSPLHF | TGTGCCAGCAGCGTAGTCCCAGAAAATTCACCCCTCCACTTT
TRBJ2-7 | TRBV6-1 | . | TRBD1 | CASIRTGGEYEQYF | TGTGCCAGCATTCGGACAGGGGGCGAGTACGAGCAGTACTTC
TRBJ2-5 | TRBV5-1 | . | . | CASSLGGEETQYF | TGCGCCAGCAGCTTGGGGGGGGAAGAGACCCAGTACTTC
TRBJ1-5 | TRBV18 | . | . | CASSPEGGNQPQHF | TGTGCCAGCTCCCCGGAGGGTGGGAATCAGCCCCAGCATTTT
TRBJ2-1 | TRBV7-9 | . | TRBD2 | CASQKPSGGLLGEQFF | TGTGCCTCTCAAAAACCTAGCGGAGGCCTCTTGGGTGAGCAGTTCTTC
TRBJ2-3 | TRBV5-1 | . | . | CASSLQGPPDTQYF | TGCGCCAGCAGCTTGCAGGGGCCCCCAGATACGCAGTATTTT
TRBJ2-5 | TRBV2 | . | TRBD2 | CASSEGTRSQETQYF | TGTGCCAGCAGTGAAGGGACTAGATCCCAGGAGACCCAGTACTTC
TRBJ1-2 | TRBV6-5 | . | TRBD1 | CASNRDRGRDGYTF | TGTGCCAGCAATAGGGACAGGGGTCGGGATGGCTACACCTTC
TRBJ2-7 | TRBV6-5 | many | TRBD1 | CASSYRDRTHEQYF | TGTGCCAGCAGTTACAGGGACAGGACCCACGAGCAGTACTTC
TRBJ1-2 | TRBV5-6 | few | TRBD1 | CASSWSGTGVGYGYTF | TGTGCCAGCAGCTGGTCCGGGACAGGGGTCGGCTATGGCTACACCTTC
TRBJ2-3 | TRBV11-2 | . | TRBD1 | CASRRTGPGDTQYF | TGTGCCAGCCGGCGGACAGGGCCCGGGGATACGCAGTATTTT
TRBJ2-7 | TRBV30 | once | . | CAWRGGYEQYF | TGTGCCTGGAGAGGCGGCTACGAGCAGTACTTC
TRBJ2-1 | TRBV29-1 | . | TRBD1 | CSVPDRSSYNEQFF | TGCAGCGTTCCGGACAGGTCCTCCTACAATGAGCAGTTCTTC
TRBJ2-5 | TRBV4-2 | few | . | CASSQTFRDSQETQYF | TGTGCCAGCAGCCAAACTTTCCGGGACTCCCAAGAGACCCAGTACTTC
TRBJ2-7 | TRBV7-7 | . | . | CASSLSAGAVYEQYF | TGTGCTAGCAGCCTAAGCGCCGGAGCCGTCTACGAGCAGTACTTC
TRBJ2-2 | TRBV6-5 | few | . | CASSTPGTGELFF | TGTGCCAGCAGTACCCCCGGGACCGGGGAGCTGTTTTTT
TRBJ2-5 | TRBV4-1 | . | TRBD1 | CASSQTGLFQETQYF | TGCGCCAGCAGCCAGACAGGGCTATTCCAAGAGACCCAGTACTTC
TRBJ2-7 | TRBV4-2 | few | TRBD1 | CASSQEGLGQGSFHEQYF | TGTGCCAGCAGCCAAGAGGGGTTGGGACAGGGATCTTTCCACGAGCAGTACTTC
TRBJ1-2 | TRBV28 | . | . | CASRWTDPNYGYTF | TGTGCCAGCAGGTGGACAGACCCTAACTATGGCTACACCTTC
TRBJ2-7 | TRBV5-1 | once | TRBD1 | CASSLGTGNSYEQYF | TGCGCCAGCAGCTTGGGGACAGGAAACTCCTACGAGCAGTACTTC
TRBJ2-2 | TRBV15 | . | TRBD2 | CATSRDPGLAGELFF | TGTGCCACCAGCAGAGATCCCGGACTAGCCGGGGAGCTGTTTTTT
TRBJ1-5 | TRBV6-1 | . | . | CASSSGVYQPQHF | TGTGCCAGCAGTTCAGGGGTTTATCAGCCCCAGCATTTT
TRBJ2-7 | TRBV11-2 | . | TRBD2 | CASSLGAGGYEQYF | TGTGCCAGCAGCTTAGGAGCGGGGGGCTACGAGCAGTACTTC
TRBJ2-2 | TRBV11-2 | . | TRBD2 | CASSLRGADTGELFF | TGTGCCAGCAGCTTGCGGGGGGCGGATACCGGGGAGCTGTTTTTT
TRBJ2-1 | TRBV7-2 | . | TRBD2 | CASSSHGTSGKFRHEQFF | TGTGCCAGCAGCAGTCATGGGACTAGCGGGAAGTTCCGTCATGAGCAGTTCTTC
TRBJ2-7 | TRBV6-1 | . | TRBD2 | CASSTGEGGDEQYF | TGTGCCAGCAGTACGGGGGAGGGAGGAGACGAGCAGTACTTC
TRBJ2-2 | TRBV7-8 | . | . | CASSAGLEGAGELFF | TGTGCCAGCAGCGCCGGACTAGAGGGGGCCGGGGAGCTGTTTTTT
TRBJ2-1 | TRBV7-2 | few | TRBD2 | CASSRRSGTGFEQFF | TGTGCCAGCAGCCGCCGAAGCGGGACTGGATTCGAGCAGTTCTTC
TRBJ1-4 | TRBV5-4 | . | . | CASSFGLRSEKLFF | TGTGCCAGCAGCTTCGGTCTGAGATCTGAAAAACTGTTTTTT
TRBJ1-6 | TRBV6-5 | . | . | CASSRTDPYNSPLHF | TGTGCCAGCAGTCGGACAGATCCCTATAATTCCCCCCTCCACTTT
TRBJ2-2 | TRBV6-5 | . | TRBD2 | CASSSTSGNTGELFF | TGTGCCAGCAGTTCTACTAGCGGTAACACCGGGGAGCTGTTTTTT
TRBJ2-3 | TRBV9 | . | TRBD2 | CASTPSGSGDTQYF | TGTGCCAGCACCCCTAGCGGGAGTGGGGATACGCAGTATTTT
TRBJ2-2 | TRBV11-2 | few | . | CASSPDEGEFRAGELFF | TGTGCCAGCAGCCCCGATGAGGGGGAGTTCAGGGCCGGGGAGCTGTTTTTT
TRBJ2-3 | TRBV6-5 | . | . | CASSYGWGTSTDTQYF | TGTGCCAGCAGTTACGGTTGGGGGACTAGCACAGATACGCAGTATTTT
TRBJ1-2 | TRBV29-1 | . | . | CSAPRGPRGYTF | TGCAGCGCCCCCCGAGGTCCGAGGGGCTACACCTTC
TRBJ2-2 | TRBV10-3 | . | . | CAIRNWDWNTGELFF | TGTGCCATCAGAAACTGGGACTGGAACACCGGGGAGCTGTTTTTT
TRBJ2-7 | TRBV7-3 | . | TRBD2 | CASSLKGGGPYEQYF | TGTGCCAGCAGCTTAAAGGGCGGGGGACCCTACGAGCAGTACTTC
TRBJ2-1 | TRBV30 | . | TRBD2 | CAWSVPELAGVNEQFF | TGTGCCTGGAGTGTACCCGAACTAGCGGGAGTCAATGAGCAGTTCTTC
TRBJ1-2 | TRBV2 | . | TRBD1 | CASSEEGQGGGYTF | TGTGCCAGCAGTGAGGAGGGACAGGGGGGTGGCTACACCTTC
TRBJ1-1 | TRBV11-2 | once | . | CASSPEMNTEAFF | TGTGCCAGCAGCCCGGAGATGAACACTGAAGCTTTCTTT
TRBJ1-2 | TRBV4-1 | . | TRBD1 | CASSQPTGLYGYTF | TGCGCCAGCAGCCAGCCGACAGGGCTCTATGGCTACACCTTC
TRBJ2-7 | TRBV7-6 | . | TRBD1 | CASGAGTGGPYEQYF | TGTGCCAGCGGGGCCGGGACAGGGGGCCCCTACGAGCAGTACTTC
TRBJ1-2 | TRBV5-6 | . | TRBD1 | CASSLGDRVLVGYTF | TGTGCCAGCAGCTTGGGGGACAGGGTCCTTGTTGGCTACACCTTC
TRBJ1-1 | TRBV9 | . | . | CASSVVPQDEAFF | TGTGCCAGCAGCGTAGTGCCCCAGGATGAAGCTTTCTTT
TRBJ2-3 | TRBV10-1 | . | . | CASSEPGSDTQYF | TGCGCCAGCAGTGAGCCGGGATCAGATACGCAGTATTTT
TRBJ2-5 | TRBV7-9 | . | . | CASSTAGLQETQYF | TGTGCCAGCAGCACAGCTGGGTTACAAGAGACCCAGTACTTC
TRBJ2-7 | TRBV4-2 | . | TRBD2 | CASSQDRLAGGSYEQYF | TGTGCCAGCAGCCAAGATCGTCTAGCGGGGGGCTCCTACGAGCAGTACTTC
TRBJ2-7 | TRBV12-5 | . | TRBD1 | CASAQGQGAYEQYF | TGTGCTAGTGCCCAAGGGCAGGGGGCCTACGAGCAGTACTTC
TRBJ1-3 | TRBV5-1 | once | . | CASSLGSAGSGNTIYF | TGCGCCAGCAGCTTGGGGTCCGCAGGTTCTGGAAACACCATATATTTT
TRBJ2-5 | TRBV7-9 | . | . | CASSLGEGRKTQYF | TGTGCCAGCAGCTTAGGCGAGGGTAGGAAGACCCAGTACTTC
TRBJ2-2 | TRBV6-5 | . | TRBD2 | CASSPTSAGELFF | TGTGCCAGCAGTCCTACTAGCGCCGGGGAGCTGTTTTTT
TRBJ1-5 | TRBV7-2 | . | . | CASSLDRGNQPQHF | TGTGCCAGCAGTCTAGACAGAGGCAATCAGCCCCAGCATTTT